Listed below are T cell receptor beta chains from one sample, sequenced in a study of cytomegalovirus exposure and HLA in healthy donors. The data were produced by immunoSEQ multiplex PCR, yet TCRdb's version contains in-frame clones alone and is incomplete. The table includes over 200,000 clones, 75% to 85% detected once. The specimen was PBMCs. All receptors derive from a woman aged 55-69 years in good health and CMV-seropositive. Both conserved end residues are part of each CDR3. A D gene is named only where the DNA matches it firmly. Part of the rows lack a size; the others show once, few, many or a class for expanded clones.

TRBV5-1	TRBJ2-5	NA	15	NA	CASSLWGTGEETQYF	TGCGCCAGCAGCTTGTGGGGGACTGGGGAAGAGACCCAGTACTTC
TRBV5-1	TRBJ1-6	TRBD1	18	NA	CASSLGGTGEMNNSPLHF	TGCGCCAGCAGCTTGGGTGGGACAGGGGAAATGAATAATTCACCCCTCCACTTT
TRBV4-2	TRBJ2-1	NA	16	once	CASSPKLGSHTDEQFF	TGTGCCAGCAGCCCGAAACTAGGGTCTCATACAGATGAGCAGTTCTTC
TRBV9	TRBJ2-7	TRBD2	14	NA	CASSVSSGGYEQYF	TGTGCCAGCAGCGTTTCTAGCGGGGGGTACGAGCAGTACTTC
TRBV6-5	TRBJ2-7	NA	15	once	CASSYSGQGTYEQYF	TGTGCCAGCAGTTACTCGGGTCAGGGGACCTACGAGCAGTACTTC
TRBV27	TRBJ1-5	NA	13	NA	CASSLSLRQPQHF	TGTGCCAGCAGTTTATCGCTCCGGCAGCCCCAGCATTTT
TRBV19	TRBJ2-1	TRBD2	14	NA	CASIGGRMYNEQFF	TGTGCCAGTATAGGCGGGAGGATGTACAATGAGCAGTTCTTC
TRBV29-1	TRBJ2-5	TRBD1	13	NA	CSVAWDRKETQYF	TGCAGCGTTGCCTGGGACAGAAAGGAGACCCAGTACTTC
TRBV27	TRBJ1-2	NA	13	NA	CASSFRQTYGYTF	TGTGCCAGCAGTTTTAGACAGACCTATGGCTACACCTTC
TRBV27	TRBJ2-7	TRBD2	14	NA	CASSRGDPDYEQYF	TGTGCCAGCAGTCGGGGGGACCCCGACTACGAGCAGTACTTC
TRBV28	TRBJ1-4	NA	16	NA	CASSLPGQTTNEKLFF	TGTGCCAGCAGTTTGCCCGGACAGACAACTAATGAAAAACTGTTTTTT
TRBV5-4	TRBJ1-2	TRBD1	16	few	CASSLVQGASSYGYTF	TGTGCCAGCAGCTTGGTACAGGGGGCCAGTAGCTATGGCTACACCTTC
TRBV6-1	TRBJ2-4	NA	14	NA	CASSEPGAVDIQYF	TGTGCCAGCAGTGAACCGGGAGCAGTAGACATTCAGTACTTC
TRBV6-5	TRBJ1-1	TRBD1	12	NA	CASSSDRAEAFF	TGTGCCAGCAGCTCGGACAGGGCTGAAGCTTTCTTT
TRBV6-5	TRBJ1-5	NA	14	NA	CASSPGGINQPQHF	TGTGCCAGCAGCCCGGGAGGGATCAATCAGCCCCAGCATTTT
TRBV5-1	TRBJ2-1	NA	15	NA	CASSLGQGSYNEQFF	TGCGCCAGCAGCTTGGGGCAGGGGTCCTACAATGAGCAGTTCTTC
TRBV27	TRBJ1-1	TRBD1	16	few	CASSLLGQTMNTEAFF	TGTGCCAGCAGTTTATTGGGACAGACGATGAACACTGAAGCTTTCTTT
TRBV6-5	TRBJ2-1	NA	14	NA	CASSYEANNNEQFF	TGTGCCAGCAGTTACGAGGCTAACAACAATGAGCAGTTCTTC
TRBV19	TRBJ1-2	NA	14	NA	CASSISEGNYGYTF	TGTGCCAGTAGTATAAGTGAGGGAAACTATGGCTACACCTTC
TRBV9	TRBJ2-2	NA	14	NA	CASSVHPGAGELFF	TGTGCCAGCAGCGTACATCCAGGCGCCGGGGAGCTGTTTTTT
TRBV27	TRBJ2-7	NA	13	NA	CASSFGAGDEQYF	TGTGCCAGCAGTTTTGGGGCAGGGGACGAGCAGTACTTC
TRBV5-1	TRBJ2-5	NA	12	NA	CASSLNPETQYF	TGCGCCAGCAGCTTGAATCCTGAGACCCAGTACTTC
TRBV27	TRBJ1-1	NA	14	few	CASSLSGQGTEAFF	TGTGCCAGCAGTTTATCGGGGCAGGGGACTGAAGCTTTCTTT
TRBV5-1	TRBJ2-3	NA	16	NA	CASSLQGRTPTDTQYF	TGCGCCAGCAGCTTACAAGGGAGGACTCCCACAGATACGCAGTATTTT
TRBV7-3	TRBJ1-2	NA	13	NA	CASSRPQGHGYTF	TGTGCCAGCAGCCGACCGCAGGGGCATGGCTACACCTTC
TRBV5-1	TRBJ1-5	NA	15	NA	CASSPGVYSNQPQHF	TGCGCCAGCAGCCCAGGGGTTTATAGCAATCAGCCCCAGCATTTT
TRBV14	TRBJ2-4	TRBD1	15	few	CASSPPGQGVGIQYF	TGTGCCAGCAGCCCCCCGGGACAGGGGGTTGGCATTCAGTACTTC
TRBV6-5	TRBJ2-5	NA	15	NA	CASSSRISGEETQYF	TGTGCCAGCAGCTCACGTATTAGCGGCGAAGAGACCCAGTACTTC
TRBV6-6	TRBJ1-1	TRBD1	14	NA	CASSGRDRETEAFF	TGTGCCAGCAGTGGTCGGGACAGAGAAACTGAAGCTTTCTTT
TRBV25-1	TRBJ1-4	NA	15	NA	CASSDPGGTNEKLFF	TGTGCCAGCAGTGACCCCGGGGGGACTAATGAAAAACTGTTTTTT
TRBV10-3	TRBJ2-1	NA	16	NA	CAISVGGQGAYNEQFF	TGTGCCATCAGTGTGGGGGGGCAGGGCGCCTACAATGAGCAGTTCTTC
TRBV5-1	TRBJ1-2	NA	15	NA	CASSMAPGQRGGYTF	TGCGCCAGCAGCATGGCCCCGGGACAAAGAGGGGGCTACACCTTC
TRBV11-2	TRBJ2-7	TRBD1	16	few	CASSLPGGTGAYEQYF	TGTGCCAGCAGCTTACCGGGAGGGACAGGGGCCTACGAGCAGTACTTC
TRBV2	TRBJ2-5	TRBD2	16	NA	CASSRTSGGAEKTQYF	TGTGCCAGCAGTAGGACTAGCGGGGGGGCAGAGAAGACCCAGTACTTC
TRBV4-2	TRBJ1-6	TRBD1	15	NA	CASSQEGQGGSPLHF	TGTGCCAGCAGCCAAGAAGGACAGGGGGGATCACCCCTCCACTTT
TRBV7-3	TRBJ2-5	TRBD2	15	NA	CASSSLGTSGETQYF	TGTGCCAGCAGCTCCCTCGGGACTAGCGGGGAGACCCAGTACTTC
TRBV4-3	TRBJ1-1	NA	15	NA	CASSQVLEGGAEAFF	TGCGCCAGCAGCCAAGTTTTAGAGGGTGGGGCTGAAGCTTTCTTT
TRBV2	TRBJ2-1	NA	13	NA	CASSERGYNEQFF	TGTGCCAGCAGTGAAAGGGGGTACAATGAGCAGTTCTTC
TRBV7-3	TRBJ2-3	NA	13	NA	CASSSGSTDTQYF	TGTGCCAGCAGCTCCGGTAGCACAGATACGCAGTATTTT
TRBV7-2	TRBJ2-3	NA	15	few	CASSPNDWSTDTQYF	TGTGCCAGCAGCCCAAATGACTGGAGCACAGATACGCAGTATTTT
TRBV7-2	TRBJ2-2	TRBD2	15	NA	CAASGLAGGPGELFF	TGTGCCGCTAGTGGGCTAGCGGGGGGTCCGGGGGAGCTGTTTTTT
TRBV28	TRBJ1-3	NA	14	NA	CASRMAHSGNTIYF	TGTGCCAGCAGGATGGCCCACTCTGGAAACACCATATATTTT
TRBV2	TRBJ2-3	NA	14	NA	CASSGRASTDTQYF	TGTGCCAGCAGTGGCAGGGCCAGCACAGATACGCAGTATTTT
TRBV6-4	TRBJ2-1	TRBD2	15	many	CASSQLAGDYNEQFF	TGTGCCAGCAGTCAACTAGCGGGGGACTACAATGAGCAGTTCTTC
TRBV15	TRBJ1-5	NA	17	NA	CATSFSHLRGRGTPQHF	TGTGCCACCAGCTTTTCCCATCTAAGGGGCAGGGGTACGCCCCAGCATTTT
TRBV28	TRBJ2-2	TRBD1	15	NA	CASYPGQPSSGELFF	TGTGCTAGTTATCCGGGACAGCCGTCATCCGGGGAGCTGTTTTTT
TRBV10-2	TRBJ1-2	NA	15	NA	CASSPSGRTVPTYTF	TGCGCCAGCAGTCCCTCAGGACGGACAGTCCCGACCTACACCTTC